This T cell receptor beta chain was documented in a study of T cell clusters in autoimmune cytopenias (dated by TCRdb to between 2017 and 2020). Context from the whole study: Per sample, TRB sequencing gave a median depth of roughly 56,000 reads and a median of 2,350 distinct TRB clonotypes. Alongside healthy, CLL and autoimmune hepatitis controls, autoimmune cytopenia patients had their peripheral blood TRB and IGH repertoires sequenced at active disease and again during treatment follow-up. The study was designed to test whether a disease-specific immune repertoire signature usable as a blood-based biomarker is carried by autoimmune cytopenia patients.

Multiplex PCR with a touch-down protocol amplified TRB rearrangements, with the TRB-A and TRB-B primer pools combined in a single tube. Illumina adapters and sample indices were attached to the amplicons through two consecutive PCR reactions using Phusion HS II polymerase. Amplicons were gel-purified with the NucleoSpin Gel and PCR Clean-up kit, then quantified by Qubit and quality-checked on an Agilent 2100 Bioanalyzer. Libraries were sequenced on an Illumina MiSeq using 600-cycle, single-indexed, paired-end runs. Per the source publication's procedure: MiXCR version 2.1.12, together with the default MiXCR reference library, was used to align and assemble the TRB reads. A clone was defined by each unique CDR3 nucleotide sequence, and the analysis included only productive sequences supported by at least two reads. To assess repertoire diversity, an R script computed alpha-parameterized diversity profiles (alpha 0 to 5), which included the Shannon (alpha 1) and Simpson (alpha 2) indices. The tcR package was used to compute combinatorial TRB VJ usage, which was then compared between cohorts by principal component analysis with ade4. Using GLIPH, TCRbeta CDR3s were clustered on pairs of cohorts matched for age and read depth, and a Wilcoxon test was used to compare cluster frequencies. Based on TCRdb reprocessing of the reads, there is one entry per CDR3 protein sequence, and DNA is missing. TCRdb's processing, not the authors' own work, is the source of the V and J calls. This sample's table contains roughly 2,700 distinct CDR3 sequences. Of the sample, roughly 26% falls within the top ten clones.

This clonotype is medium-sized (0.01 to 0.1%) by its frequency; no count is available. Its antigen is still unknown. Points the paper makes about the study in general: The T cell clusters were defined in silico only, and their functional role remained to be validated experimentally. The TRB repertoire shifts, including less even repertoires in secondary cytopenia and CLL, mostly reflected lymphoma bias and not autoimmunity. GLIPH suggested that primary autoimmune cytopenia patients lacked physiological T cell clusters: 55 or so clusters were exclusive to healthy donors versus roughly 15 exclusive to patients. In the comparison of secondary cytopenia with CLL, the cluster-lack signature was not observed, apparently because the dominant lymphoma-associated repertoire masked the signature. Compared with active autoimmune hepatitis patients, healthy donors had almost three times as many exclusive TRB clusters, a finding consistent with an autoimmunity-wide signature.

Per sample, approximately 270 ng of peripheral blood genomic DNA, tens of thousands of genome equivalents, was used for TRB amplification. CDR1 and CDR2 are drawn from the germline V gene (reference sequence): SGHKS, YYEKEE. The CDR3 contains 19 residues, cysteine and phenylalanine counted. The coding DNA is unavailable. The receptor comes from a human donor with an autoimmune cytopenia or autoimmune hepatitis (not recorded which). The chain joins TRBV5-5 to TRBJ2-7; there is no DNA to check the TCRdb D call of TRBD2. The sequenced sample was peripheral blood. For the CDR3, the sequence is CASSRRQSPGLAGGYEQYF.